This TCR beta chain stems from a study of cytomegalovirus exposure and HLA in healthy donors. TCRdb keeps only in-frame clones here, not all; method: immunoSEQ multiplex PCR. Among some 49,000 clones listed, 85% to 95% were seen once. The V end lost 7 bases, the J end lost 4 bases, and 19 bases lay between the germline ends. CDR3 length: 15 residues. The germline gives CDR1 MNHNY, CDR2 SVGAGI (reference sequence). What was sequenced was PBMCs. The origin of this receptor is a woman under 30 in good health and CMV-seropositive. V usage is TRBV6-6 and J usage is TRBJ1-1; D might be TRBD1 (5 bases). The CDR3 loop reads CASIHEGVSGTEAFF. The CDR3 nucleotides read TGTGCCAGCATTCACGAAGGGGTGTCGGGCACTGAAGCTTTCTTT.